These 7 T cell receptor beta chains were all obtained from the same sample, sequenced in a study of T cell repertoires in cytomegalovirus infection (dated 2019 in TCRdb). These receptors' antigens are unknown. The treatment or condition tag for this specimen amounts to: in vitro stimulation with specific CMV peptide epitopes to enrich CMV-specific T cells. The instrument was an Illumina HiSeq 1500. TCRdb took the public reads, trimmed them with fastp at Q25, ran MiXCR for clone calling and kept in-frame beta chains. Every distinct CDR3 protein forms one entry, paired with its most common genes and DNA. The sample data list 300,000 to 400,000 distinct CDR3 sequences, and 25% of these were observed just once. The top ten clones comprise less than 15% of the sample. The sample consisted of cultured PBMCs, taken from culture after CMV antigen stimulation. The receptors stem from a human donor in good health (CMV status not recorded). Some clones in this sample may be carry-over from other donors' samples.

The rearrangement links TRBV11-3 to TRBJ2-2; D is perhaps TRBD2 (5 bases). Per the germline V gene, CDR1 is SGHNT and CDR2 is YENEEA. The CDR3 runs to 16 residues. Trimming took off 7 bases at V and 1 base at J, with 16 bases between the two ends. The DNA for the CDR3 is TGTGCCAGCACTAGCTATCGGACGGGGAACACCGGGGAGCTGTTTTTT. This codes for CASTSYRTGNTGELFF.

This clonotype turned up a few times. The CDR3 sequence is CASSPDRPTEREQYF. In DNA, the CDR3 is TGCGCCAGCAGTCCCGACAGGCCCACCGAGAGAGAGCAGTACTTC. V and J are TRBV5-1 and TRBJ2-7, with D possibly TRBD1 on 6 matching bases. Trimming removed 5 bases from V and 7 bases from J, with 22 bases in between. This CDR3 comprises 15 residues. Looked up from germline, CDR1 is SGHRS and CDR2 is YFSETQ.

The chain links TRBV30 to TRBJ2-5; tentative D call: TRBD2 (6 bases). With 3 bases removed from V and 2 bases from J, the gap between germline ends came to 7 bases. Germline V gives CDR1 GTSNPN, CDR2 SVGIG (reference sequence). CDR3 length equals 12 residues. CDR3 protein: CAWRGGQETQYF. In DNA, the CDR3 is TGTGCCTGGAGGGGGGGTCAAGAGACCCAGTACTTC.

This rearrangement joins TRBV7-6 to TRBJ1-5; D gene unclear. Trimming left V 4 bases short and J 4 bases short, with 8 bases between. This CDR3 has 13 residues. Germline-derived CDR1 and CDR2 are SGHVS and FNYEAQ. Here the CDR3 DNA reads TGTGCCAGCAGCTCTAGTCAGAATCAGCCCCAGCATTTT. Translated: CASSSSQNQPQHF.

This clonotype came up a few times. CDR3 sequence reads: CASSEDPTEAFF. CDR3 in DNA: TGTGCCAGCAGCGAGGACCCCACTGAAGCTTTCTTT. The chain recombines TRBV5-6 with TRBJ1-1, with D hard to call. CDR3 length: 12 residues. The germline gives CDR1 SGHDT, CDR2 YYEEEE. V was trimmed by 4 bases and J by 4 bases, leaving 8 bases between them.

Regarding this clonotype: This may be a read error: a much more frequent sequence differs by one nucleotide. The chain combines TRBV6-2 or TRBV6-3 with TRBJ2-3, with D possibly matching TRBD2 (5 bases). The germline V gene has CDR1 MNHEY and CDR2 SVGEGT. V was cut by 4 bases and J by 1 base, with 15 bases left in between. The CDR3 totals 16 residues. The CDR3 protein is CASSSDSDPGTDTQYF. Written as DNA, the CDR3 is TGTGCCAGCAGTTCTGATAGCGACCCTGGCACAGATACGCAGTATTTT.

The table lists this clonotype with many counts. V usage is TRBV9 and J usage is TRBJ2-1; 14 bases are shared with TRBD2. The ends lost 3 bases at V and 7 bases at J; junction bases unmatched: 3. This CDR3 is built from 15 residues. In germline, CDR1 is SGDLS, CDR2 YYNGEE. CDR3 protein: CASSETSGRGNEQFF. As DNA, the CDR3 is TGTGCCAGCAGCGAGACTAGCGGGAGGGGGAATGAGCAGTTCTTC.